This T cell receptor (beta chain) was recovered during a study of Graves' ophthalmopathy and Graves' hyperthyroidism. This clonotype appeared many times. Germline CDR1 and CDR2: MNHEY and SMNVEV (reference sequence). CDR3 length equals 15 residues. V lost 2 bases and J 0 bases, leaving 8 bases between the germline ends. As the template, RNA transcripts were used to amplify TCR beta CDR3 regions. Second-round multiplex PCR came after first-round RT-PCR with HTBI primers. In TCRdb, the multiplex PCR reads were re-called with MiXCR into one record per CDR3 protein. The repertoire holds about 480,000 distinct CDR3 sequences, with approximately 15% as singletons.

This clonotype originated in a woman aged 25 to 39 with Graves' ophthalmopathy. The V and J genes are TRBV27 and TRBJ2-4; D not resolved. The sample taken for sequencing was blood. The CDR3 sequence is CASSLRPQAKNIQYF. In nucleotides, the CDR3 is TGTGCCAGCAGTTTAAGGCCCCAAGCCAAAAACATTCAGTACTTC.